This T cell receptor beta chain was obtained from a study of blood T cell repertoires in COVID-19. About the study: Both acute and convalescent COVID-19 samples were obtained from the United States, Italy and Spain. The analysed material was cDNA or gDNA that came from T cells, B-cell-depleted T cells, or PBMCs.

Per the original methods: Estimation of nucleated cell counts relied on the amplification of reference gene primers. Data came from immunoSEQ multiplex PCR; TCRdb stores just in-frame clones and leaves some out. V, J and clone size are those of that table, while D and trimming were read from the DNA. The table lists approximately 120,000 clones, 80% to 90% of them singletons. The CDR3 has 12 residues. Per the germline V gene, CDR1 is GTSNPN and CDR2 is SVGIG (reference sequence). Trimming cost V 8 bases and J 6 bases; bases outside gene matches: 2. The V gene is TRBV30, the J gene TRBJ1-6, with TRBD1 identical over 9 bases. The receptor was isolated from a woman of 80 years or more with active or convalescent COVID-19. Material: peripheral blood. The CDR3, as DNA: TGTGCCACAGGGGGCTCTAATTCACCCCTCCACTTT. Amino acids: CATGGSNSPLHF.